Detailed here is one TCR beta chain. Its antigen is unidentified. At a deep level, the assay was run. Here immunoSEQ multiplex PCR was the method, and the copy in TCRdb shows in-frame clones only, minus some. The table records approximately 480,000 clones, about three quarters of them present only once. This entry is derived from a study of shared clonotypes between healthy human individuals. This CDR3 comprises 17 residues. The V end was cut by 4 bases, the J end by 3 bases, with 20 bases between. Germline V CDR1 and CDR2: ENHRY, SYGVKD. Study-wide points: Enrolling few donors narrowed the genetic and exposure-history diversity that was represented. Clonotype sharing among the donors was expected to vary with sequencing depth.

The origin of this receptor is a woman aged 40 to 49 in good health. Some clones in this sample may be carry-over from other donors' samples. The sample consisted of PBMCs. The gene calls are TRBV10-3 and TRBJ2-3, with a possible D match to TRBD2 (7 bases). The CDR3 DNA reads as TGTGCCATCAGTGCTGGATGGGGGGGCTCGATAACAGATACGCAGTATTTT. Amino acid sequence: CAISAGWGGSITDTQYF.